The 3 T cell receptor beta chains reported below all come from one sample, sequenced in a study of neoadjuvant nivolumab and ipilimumab in lung cancer. Profiled with immunoSEQ multiplex PCR; TCRdb holds only in-frame clones, not every one. The profile shows some 30,000 clones, approximately 90% of them singletons. Here the sequenced sample was peripheral blood, taken after neoadjuvant nivolumab, alone or with ipilimumab, at or shortly before surgery. These receptors were collected from an adult with non-small cell lung cancer.

J is TRBJ1-1 and V is TRBV18; D might be TRBD1 (5 bases). Germline V gene sequence: CDR1 KGHSH, CDR2 LQKENI. The V end lost 3 bases, the J end lost 8 bases, and 13 bases lay between the germline ends. The CDR3 is 13 residues long. The CDR3, as DNA: TGTGCCAGCTCACCTATCGAGGGGAACGAAGCTTTCTTT. It is translated as CASSPIEGNEAFF.

This clone was picked up one time. This chain links TRBV6-5 with TRBJ1-1, with D uncertain. Germline V gene sequence: CDR1 MNHEY, CDR2 SVGAGI. Between the trimmed V and J ends, which lost 5 bases and 7 bases, there was a span of 11 bases. The CDR3 spans 12 residues. In DNA form, the CDR3 reads TGTGCCAGCAGTCGAGCTCCAAGTGAAGCTTTCTTT. Translation: CASSRAPSEAFF.

CDR3 sequence: CASSHDRGAAADEAFF. The DNA for the CDR3 is TGTGCCAGCAGCCACGACAGAGGGGCCGCCGCTGATGAAGCTTTCTTT. The chain is built from TRBV5-4 and TRBJ1-1; D possibly corresponds to TRBD1 (5 bases). The V and J ends lost 4 bases and 7 bases respectively, with 23 bases between them. CDR1 is SGHNT, CDR2 YYREEE, per germline (reference sequence). This CDR3 region has 16 residues.